Listed here are 14 T cell receptor beta chains from one sample, sequenced in a study of spatial heterogeneity in lung cancer. TCRdb re-derived calls from the 5' RACE reads in MiXCR, one entry per CDR3 protein. The repertoire holds approximately 50,000 distinct CDR3 sequences, roughly 7.4% seen once, with around 35% in the top ten. Time point described: blood at routine non-recurrence follow-up after resection. Whole RNA, which was extracted from tumor, nontumor lung tissue or frozen PBMC, was sequenced without any cell sorting. The sample here was PBMCs, taken at follow-up. Every receptor here comes from a female donor with early-stage non-small cell lung cancer.

A few counts support this clonotype. This chain joins TRBV10-3 and TRBJ2-5; the D is unclear. The CDR3 runs to 13 residues. V lost 3 bases and J 5 bases, leaving 10 bases between the germline ends. Germline V gives CDR1 ENHRY, CDR2 SYGVKD. Here the CDR3 reads CAISDELEETQYF. The CDR3 coding sequence is TGTGCCATCAGTGACGAACTCGAGGAGACCCAGTACTTC.

This clonotype was seen many times. The chain carries TRBV7-3 and TRBJ2-7, with D possibly being TRBD1 or TRBD2 (5 bases each). Per the germline V gene, CDR1 is SGHTA and CDR2 is FQGTGA. V was shortened by 5 bases and J by 5 bases, with 16 bases between the two germline ends. This CDR3 contains 14 residues. The CDR3 DNA is TGTGCCAGCAGCCGAAGGGACGGCCGCCACGAGCAGTACTTC. The encoded protein is CASSRRDGRHEQYF.

This clonotype was recorded at least ten times. The genes are TRBV5-1 and TRBJ2-3, with TRBD2 matching over 7 bases. V lost 1 base and J lost 3; bases outside the gene matches: 5. The CDR3 extends over 15 amino acids. CDR1 is SGHRS and CDR2 is YFSETQ in the germline V gene. The CDR3 is CASSLPSGYTDTQYF. The DNA of the CDR3 is TGCGCCAGCAGCTTGCCTAGCGGATATACAGATACGCAGTATTTT.

This clonotype showed up just a few times. This rearrangement joins TRBV7-9 to TRBJ1-3; no clear D. The CDR3 length is 16 residues. The germline gives CDR1 SEHNR, CDR2 FQNEAQ (reference sequence). V was clipped by 2 bases and J by 0 bases, with 11 bases between them. In DNA, the CDR3 is TGTGCCAGCAGCTTACGAGGCGGAAGCTCTGGAAACACCATATATTTT. Its translation: CASSLRGGSSGNTIYF.

This clonotype was observed a handful of times. V usage is TRBV11-2 and J usage is TRBJ2-3, with D hard to call. Per the germline V gene, CDR1 is SGHAT and CDR2 is FQNNGV. Trimming took off 6 bases at V and 0 bases at J, with 19 bases between the two ends. The CDR3 consists of 17 residues. CDR3 DNA: TGTGCCAGCAGTCTAGAGGATTTGAGACATAGCACAGATACGCAGTATTTT. It specifies CASSLEDLRHSTDTQYF.

The V call is TRBV28, the J call TRBJ2-5; no clear D. The CDR3 loop spans 15 amino acids. Trimming took off 5 bases at V and 5 bases at J, with 18 bases between the two ends. From germline, CDR1 is MDHEN and CDR2 SYDVKM. DNA of the CDR3: TGTGCCAGCAGTATCCCGACACCCGGGTGGGAGACCCAGTACTTC. This translates into CASSIPTPGWETQYF.

This clonotype was seen ten or more times. The chain is built from TRBV12-3 or TRBV12-4 and TRBJ2-5, with D possibly being TRBD1 (6 bases). V gave up 6 bases and J gave up 6 bases, with 20 bases separating them. The CDR3 is 15 residues long. The CDR3 DNA is TGTGCCAGCAGCCTCCTGGGGGCCGGGATGAAGACCCAGTACTTC. This gives the protein CASSLLGAGMKTQYF.

This rearrangement joins TRBV7-2 to TRBJ2-7, with D maybe TRBD1 (6 bases). The CDR3 is 15 amino acids. Trimming shortened V by 3 bases and J by 3 bases, and 15 bases separated the two germline ends. Germline CDR1 and CDR2: SGHTA and FQGNSA. CDR3 amino acids: CASSFSADRSYEQYF. The CDR3 bases are TGTGCCAGCAGCTTTTCTGCGGACAGAAGCTACGAGCAGTACTTC.

The chain employs TRBV6-5 and TRBJ1-1; possible D gene TRBD1, 5 bases. The CDR3 sequence is 15 residues long. V lost 10 bases and J lost 1, with 19 bases in between. CDR1 is MNHEY, CDR2 SVGAGI, per germline. This CDR3 is CATKEGQKWNTEAFF. CDR3 bases: TGTGCCACCAAGGAGGGGCAGAAGTGGAACACTGAAGCTTTCTTT.

The rearrangement uses TRBV4-1 and TRBJ1-2; TRBD1 matches at 7 bases. Germline assignment: CDR1 MGHRA and CDR2 YSYEKL. The ends lost 2 bases at V and 4 bases at J; junction bases unmatched: 10. The CDR3 covers 16 residues. Here the CDR3 reads CASSQTESGGIYGYTF. In DNA form, the CDR3 reads TGCGCCAGCAGCCAAACTGAGTCAGGGGGGATCTATGGCTACACCTTC.

The chain employs TRBV5-1 and TRBJ1-5; possible D gene TRBD1, 5 bases. This CDR3 contains 14 residues. The germline V gene has CDR1 SGHRS and CDR2 YFSETQ. Trimming removed 2 bases at V and 4 bases at J, with 10 bases between. The CDR3 loop is CASSFQGGNQPQHF. CDR3 sequence (DNA): TGCGCCAGCAGCTTCCAGGGCGGGAATCAGCCCCAGCATTTT.

This clonotype occurred a few times. J is TRBJ2-4 and V is TRBV12-3 or TRBV12-4, with 7 bases lining up with TRBD1. CDR3 length equals 13 residues. V was pared by 5 bases and J by 9 bases, with 7 bases of the junction left unmatched. CDR3 DNA: TGTGCCAGCAGTCTACAGGGGTGGGGCATTCAGTACTTC. Protein sequence: CASSLQGWGIQYF.

The CDR3 loop reads CASSESVTQYF. The CDR3 coding sequence is TGTGCCAGCAGTGAATCGGTGACCCAGTACTTC. V is TRBV2 and J is TRBJ2-5; D gene ambiguous. V was trimmed by 2 bases and J by 7 bases, leaving 5 bases between them. The CDR3 is 11 residues long. The germline V gene encodes CDR1 SNHLY and CDR2 FYNNEI.

This clonotype turned up a few times. The rearrangement joins TRBV19 to TRBJ2-6, with 11 bases aligning to TRBD1. CDR3 length: 19 amino acids. V was pared by 7 bases and J by 2 bases, with 13 bases of the junction left unmatched. The V gene's germline CDR1 is LNHDA and CDR2 SQIVND (reference sequence). The CDR3 coding sequence is TGTGCCAGTATGCCGTCCGGGACAGGGGGAACTGCTGGGGCCAACGTCCTGACTTTC. Amino acid sequence: CASMPSGTGGTAGANVLTF.